The next 20 T cell receptor beta chains were all read from a single sample in a study of blood T cell repertoires in COVID-19. Sequencing used immunoSEQ multiplex PCR; TCRdb keeps in-frame clones, though not all of them. This sample has about 200,000 clones; about 88% occur once, and the top ten carry roughly 10%. Material: peripheral blood. These receptor sequences come from a woman in her fifties or sixties with COVID-19, enrolled during active disease.

V is TRBV6-6 and J is TRBJ1-5; TRBD1 might be the D (5 bases). The germline CDR1 and CDR2 sequences are MNHNY and SVGAGI (reference sequence). V was pared by 5 bases and J by 2 bases, with 19 bases between. This CDR3 region has 17 residues. The CDR3 loop reads CASSPLGGVIGNQPQHF. The CDR3 nucleotides are TGTGCCAGCAGTCCTTTGGGGGGAGTCATCGGCAATCAGCCCCAGCATTTT.

J is TRBJ1-2 and V is TRBV6-5; D is possibly TRBD1 (6 bases). Per germline, CDR1 MNHEY and CDR2 SVGAGI. Between the trimmed V and J ends, which lost 7 bases and 4 bases, there was a span of 13 bases. This CDR3 spans 13 amino acids. CDR3 loop: CASTKGTTYGYTF. As DNA, the CDR3 is TGTGCCAGCACCAAAGGGACAACCTATGGCTACACCTTC.

The chain is built from TRBV2 and TRBJ2-7, with 8 nucleotides matching TRBD2. Germline values: CDR1 SNHLY, CDR2 FYNNEI. The ends lost 10 bases at V and 6 bases at J; junction bases unmatched: 5. The CDR3 is 11 amino acids. The CDR3 DNA is TGTGCCAAACGGGGGGGCGTCGAGCAGTACTTC. This encodes CAKRGGVEQYF.

The J gene is TRBJ1-1, the V gene TRBV3-1 (or the pseudogene TRBV3-2); D remains ambiguous. Trimming shortened V by 5 bases and J by 4 bases, and 17 bases separated the two germline ends. CDR1 LGHDT and CDR2 YNNKEL come from the germline V gene (reference sequence). This CDR3 has 15 amino acids. CDR3 sequence: CASSSRGPVGTEAFF. The CDR3 nucleotides read TGTGCCAGCAGCTCCCGCGGCCCAGTGGGCACTGAAGCTTTCTTT.

Here the CDR3 reads CASSQVRGYEQYF. DNA of the CDR3: TGTGCCAGCAGCCAAGTGCGAGGCTACGAGCAGTACTTC. The J gene is TRBJ2-7, the V gene TRBV14, with no clear D. Germline CDR1 SGHDN, CDR2 FVKESK. The CDR3 totals 13 residues. Trimming pared 1 base from V and 3 bases from J, leaving 7 bases between.

This chain joins TRBV30 and TRBJ1-6; the match to TRBD1 covers 9 bases. The CDR3 is made up of 13 amino acids. Trimming took 5 bases from V and 14 from J; bases not matched to a gene: 10. Germline loops: CDR1 GTSNPN, CDR2 SVGIG (reference sequence). The CDR3 DNA is TGTGCCTGGGACAGGGGGATCGTAGGGGCCCTCCACTTT. Protein sequence: CAWDRGIVGALHF.

The rearrangement joins TRBV12-5 to TRBJ1-3; D uncertain. Per germline, CDR1 LGHNT and CDR2 FRNRAP. V gave up 1 base and J gave up 0 bases, with 7 bases separating them. There are 15 residues in the CDR3. In nucleotides, the CDR3 is TGTGCTAGTGGTTTGGACAGTGGCTCTGGAAACACCATATATTTT. This gives the protein CASGLDSGSGNTIYF.

This clone has more than one count but fewer than ten. This chain links TRBV27 with TRBJ1-6; D call uncertain. The germline V gene encodes CDR1 MNHEY and CDR2 SMNVEV (reference sequence). Between the trimmed V and J ends, which lost 7 bases and 7 bases, there was a span of 11 bases. The CDR3 runs to 13 residues. The CDR3 sequence is CASKSGGNSPLHF. For the CDR3, the DNA is TGTGCCAGCAAGTCGGGTGGCAATTCACCCCTCCACTTT.

The chain has TRBV27 and TRBJ2-3, with D possibly TRBD2 on 5 matching bases. Trimming removed 6 bases at V and 4 bases at J, with 14 bases between. This CDR3 has 14 residues. Per the germline V gene, CDR1 is MNHEY and CDR2 is SMNVEV (reference sequence). The CDR3: CASRPSGRADTQYF. The CDR3 nucleotides are TGTGCCAGCAGGCCCTCCGGGCGGGCAGATACGCAGTATTTT.

This chain joins TRBV5-1 and TRBJ2-3, with TRBD1 as a possible D gene (6 bases). V was clipped by 1 base and J by 6 bases, with 15 bases between them. CDR3 length equals 15 residues. Germline CDR1 reads SGHRS; CDR2 reads YFSETQ. The CDR3 spells CASSLRSQGPDTQYF. For the CDR3, the DNA is TGCGCCAGCAGCTTGAGATCACAGGGCCCCGATACGCAGTATTTT. The whole variable domain, remainder taken from reference TRBV5-1 and TRBJ2-3, is KAGVTQTPRYLIKTRGQQVTLSCSPISGHRSVSWYQQTPGQGLQFLFEYFSETQRNKGNFPGRFSGRQFSNSRSEMNVSTLELGDSALYLCASSLRSQGPDTQYFGPGTRLTVL.

The rearrangement links TRBV19 to TRBJ1-5; TRBD1 agrees at 7 bases. The V gene end was trimmed by 5 bases and the J gene end by 4 bases; junction bases not matched to a gene: 5. Germline assignment: CDR1 LNHDA and CDR2 SQIVND (reference sequence). CDR3 length: 14 amino acids. CDR3 DNA: TGTGCCAGTAGTGGGACAGCGAAGAATCAGCCCCAGCATTTT. This encodes CASSGTAKNQPQHF. The complete variable domain, with remaining parts taken from reference TRBV19 and TRBJ1-5, reads DGGITQSPKYLFRKEGQNVTLSCEQNLNHDAMYWYRQDPGQGLRLIYYSQIVNDFQKGDIAEGYSVSREKKESFPLTVTSAQKNPTAFYLCASSGTAKNQPQHFGDGTRLSIL.

The chain joins TRBV5-1 to TRBJ2-3, with 9 positions matching TRBD1. This CDR3 is 14 amino acids long. V trimming: 4 bases; J trimming: 6 bases; junction bases outside the gene matches: 6. Germline lookup yields CDR1 SGHRS and CDR2 YFSETQ. DNA of the CDR3: TGCGCCAGCAGCCCGGGACAGGGATGGGATACGCAGTATTTT. This sequence encodes CASSPGQGWDTQYF.

This clone has a handful of counts. This chain joins TRBV5-6 and TRBJ1-6; no reliable D call. The CDR3 contains 16 residues. The V and J ends lost 4 bases and 0 bases respectively, with 11 bases between them. Germline CDR1 is SGHDT and CDR2 is YYEEEE. The CDR3 nucleotides read TGTGCCAGCAGCCCCTCTGGGAGCTCCTATAATTCACCCCTCCACTTT. Translating gives CASSPSGSSYNSPLHF.

The chain couples TRBV11-2 to TRBJ1-1; possibly TRBD1 for D (6 bases). The CDR3 contains 15 residues. Trimming stripped 5 bases from V and 4 bases from J, with 17 bases between. CDR1 is SGHAT and CDR2 is FQNNGV in the germline V gene. The CDR3 DNA reads TGTGCCAGCAGCCCGCGGGTGGGGGCTAGCACTGAAGCTTTCTTT. It codes for CASSPRVGASTEAFF.

This clone was recorded only once. The chain couples TRBV5-5 to TRBJ2-7, with D unclear. Germline values: CDR1 SGHKS, CDR2 YYEKEE (reference sequence). The CDR3 extends over 13 amino acids. V gave up 2 bases and J gave up 1 base, with 7 bases separating them. The CDR3 loop reads CASSFSVSYEQYF. The CDR3 nucleotides read TGTGCCAGCAGCTTTTCCGTGTCCTACGAGCAGTACTTC.

The chain's CDR3 is CASSLGGGYEQYF. The CDR3 bases are TGTGCCAGCAGCCTAGGGGGGGGCTACGAGCAGTACTTC. The chain carries TRBV6-6 and TRBJ2-7; the D gene is possibly TRBD2 (7 bases). CDR1 is MNHNY and CDR2 is SVGAGI in the germline V gene (reference sequence). The CDR3 extends over 13 amino acids. The V and J ends lost 6 bases and 3 bases respectively, with 12 bases between them.

The chain carries TRBV27 and TRBJ2-7; D not resolved. The V gene lost 3 bases and the J gene lost 3 bases, with 9 bases spanning the gap. Germline CDR1 is MNHEY and CDR2 is SMNVEV (reference sequence). This CDR3 is 13 amino acids long. In nucleotides, the CDR3 is TGTGCCAGCAGTTTGATCAGTAACTACGAGCAGTACTTC. It encodes CASSLISNYEQYF.

V gene TRBV27 combines with J gene TRBJ1-1; no clear D. Germline CDR1 and CDR2: MNHEY and SMNVEV (reference sequence). The CDR3 has 13 residues. Between the trimmed V and J ends, which lost 2 bases and 1 base, there was a span of 5 bases. The CDR3 protein is CASSLRQNTEAFF. CDR3 bases: TGTGCCAGCAGTTTAAGACAGAACACTGAAGCTTTCTTT.

This chain uses TRBV5-1 with TRBJ2-5; 11 bases match TRBD1. V lost 3 bases to trimming and J lost 1 base; unmatched junction nucleotides: 5. Germline-derived CDR1 and CDR2 are SGHRS and YFSETQ. The CDR3 spans 16 residues. This CDR3 is CASSSGTGGGQETQYF. CDR3 nucleotides: TGCGCCAGCAGCTCCGGGACAGGGGGTGGCCAAGAGACCCAGTACTTC.

This clone was observed once. The chain employs TRBV24-1 and TRBJ2-2, with D perhaps matching TRBD2 (7 bases). Germline V lookup: CDR1 KGHDR, CDR2 SFDVKD. Between the trimmed V and J ends, which lost 5 bases and 5 bases, there was a span of 17 bases. The CDR3 is 16 amino acids. The CDR3 loop is CATSALGGAGTGELFF. The CDR3 DNA is TGTGCCACCAGTGCTCTAGGGGGGGCAGGAACCGGGGAGCTGTTTTTT.